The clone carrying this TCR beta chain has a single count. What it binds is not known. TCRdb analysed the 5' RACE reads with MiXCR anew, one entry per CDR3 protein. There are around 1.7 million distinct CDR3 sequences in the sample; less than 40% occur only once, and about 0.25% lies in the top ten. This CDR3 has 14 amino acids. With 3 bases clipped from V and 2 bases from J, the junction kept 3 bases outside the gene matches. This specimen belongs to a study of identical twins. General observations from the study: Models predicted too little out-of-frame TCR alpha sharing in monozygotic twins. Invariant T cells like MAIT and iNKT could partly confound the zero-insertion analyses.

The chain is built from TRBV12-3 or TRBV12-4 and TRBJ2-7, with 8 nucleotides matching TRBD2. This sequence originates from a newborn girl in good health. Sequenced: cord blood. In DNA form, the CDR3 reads TGTGCCAGCAGTTTGCGGGAGGCCCCCTACGAGCAGTACTTC. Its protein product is CASSLREAPYEQYF.